Presented here are 31 T cell receptor beta chains from one specimen sequenced in a study of blood T cell repertoires in COVID-19. The repertoire was sequenced with immunoSEQ multiplex PCR; TCRdb's copy has only in-frame clones and lacks some. Of under 350,000 clones listed, about four fifths were seen once; the top ten hold more than 8%. Sequencing was performed on peripheral blood. The receptors were sampled from a woman between 45 and 65 years old who had recovered from COVID-19.

The rearrangement joins TRBV27 to TRBJ2-3; D gene unclear. The CDR3 contains 18 residues. CDR1 and CDR2 from the germline V gene are MNHEY and SMNVEV (reference sequence). V was cut by 4 bases and J by 4 bases, with 24 bases left in between. CDR3 protein: CASSYVASSSESADTQYF. In nucleotides, the CDR3 is TGTGCCAGCAGTTATGTCGCTAGTTCCTCTGAGAGTGCAGATACGCAGTATTTT.

The rearrangement uses TRBV18 and TRBJ1-1; 10 bases are a match to TRBD1. The V gene end was trimmed by 0 bases and the J gene end by 6 bases; junction bases not matched to a gene: 7. CDR3 length: 16 amino acids. The V gene's germline CDR1 is KGHSH and CDR2 LQKENI. The CDR3 region has the DNA TGTGCCAGCTCACCACCGACAGGGGGCGATAAACCTGAAGCTTTCTTT. Its protein is CASSPPTGGDKPEAFF.

This clone has a handful of counts. The rearrangement uses TRBV5-4 and TRBJ1-6; 8 nucleotides line up with TRBD1. Germline-derived CDR1 and CDR2 are SGHNT and YYREEE (reference sequence). J lost 0 bases, V lost 0 bases, and 2 bases had no gene match. The CDR3 sequence is 17 residues long. The CDR3 spells CASSLAGGGSYNSPLHF. CDR3 sequence (DNA): TGTGCCAGCAGCTTGGCAGGGGGCGGCTCCTATAATTCACCCCTCCACTTT.

The rearrangement uses TRBV24-1 and TRBJ1-2; TRBD1 is a possible D gene (5 bases). The CDR3 extends over 14 amino acids. CDR1 KGHDR and CDR2 SFDVKD come from the germline V gene. Trimming removed 3 bases from V and 5 bases from J, with 12 bases in between. The DNA for the CDR3 is TGTGCCACCAGTGATCCAAATACAGGATATGGCTACACCTTC. The encoded protein is CATSDPNTGYGYTF.

The chain is built from TRBV18 and TRBJ1-1; perhaps TRBD1 as D (6 bases). The ends were cut back, 3 bases at V and 1 base at J, with 12 bases in the middle. CDR1 is KGHSH, CDR2 LQKENI, per germline. This CDR3 contains 15 residues. CDR3 nucleotides: TGTGCCAGCTCACCGCCCGGGACACCGAACACTGAAGCTTTCTTT. Amino acids: CASSPPGTPNTEAFF.

The chain is built from TRBV5-4 and TRBJ2-1, with 9 positions matching TRBD1. V trimming: 5 bases; J trimming: 2 bases; junction bases outside the gene matches: 5. The CDR3 is 15 amino acids. Germline CDR1 SGHNT, CDR2 YYREEE (reference sequence). CDR3 amino acids: CASRQDRGTYNEQFF. CDR3 DNA: TGTGCCAGCAGACAAGACAGGGGGACCTACAATGAGCAGTTCTTC.

V usage is TRBV6-2 or TRBV6-3 and J usage is TRBJ2-7; 8 nucleotides line up with TRBD2. This CDR3 spans 15 amino acids. Germline lookup yields CDR1 MNHEY and CDR2 SVGEGT. The trim removed 5 bases at V and 2 bases at J, leaving 8 bases unmatched. For the CDR3, the DNA is TGTGCCAGCAGTATAGCGGGACCTGGGCCCTACGAGCAGTACTTC. Its translation: CASSIAGPGPYEQYF.

V and J are TRBV9 and TRBJ2-1, with 9 bases identical to TRBD2. J gave up 0 bases and V 3 bases, and 1 base lay outside the gene matches. CDR3 length: 15 residues. Per the germline V gene, CDR1 is SGDLS and CDR2 is YYNGEE. CDR3 DNA: TGTGCCAGCAGCGCTAGCGGGAACTCCTACAATGAGCAGTTCTTC. Amino acids: CASSASGNSYNEQFF. Based on the CDR3 plus reference TRBV9 and TRBJ2-1, the full variable domain is DSGVTQTPKHLITATGQRVTLRCSPRSGDLSVYWYQQSLDQGLQFLIQYYNGEERAKGNILERFSAQQFPDLHSELNLSSLELGDSALYFCASSASGNSYNEQFFGPGTRLTVL.

The chain recombines TRBV30 with TRBJ1-2, with no clear D. Deletions cut 4 bases from V and 2 bases from J, with 8 bases between. The CDR3 is made up of 12 amino acids. The germline V gene encodes CDR1 GTSNPN and CDR2 SVGIG (reference sequence). Here the CDR3 reads CAWTGSNYGYTF. CDR3 bases: TGTGCCTGGACCGGGAGCAACTATGGCTACACCTTC.

The chain links TRBV10-3 to TRBJ2-3; D perhaps matches TRBD1 (6 bases). CDR1 ENHRY and CDR2 SYGVKD come from the germline V gene. V was trimmed by 6 bases and J by 1 base, leaving 11 bases between them. There are 14 residues in the CDR3. The CDR3 DNA is TGTGCCATCAGCAGGGCAGGGGGCACAGATACGCAGTATTTT. Amino acids: CAISRAGGTDTQYF.

V and J are TRBV3-1 (or the pseudogene TRBV3-2) and TRBJ1-1, with D perhaps TRBD1 (6 bases). Germline V gene sequence: CDR1 LGHDT, CDR2 YNNKEL (reference sequence). This CDR3 region has 15 residues. V was clipped by 2 bases and J by 3 bases, with 13 bases between them. Here the CDR3 reads CASSQQGRRDTEAFF. The CDR3 DNA sequence: TGTGCCAGCAGCCAACAGGGGCGCAGGGACACTGAAGCTTTCTTT.

The gene calls are TRBV3-1 (or the pseudogene TRBV3-2) and TRBJ1-2; D is ambiguous. Germline V CDR1 and CDR2: LGHDT, YNNKEL (reference sequence). The CDR3 has 13 residues. V gave up 2 bases and J gave up 5 bases, with 9 bases separating them. CDR3 nucleotide sequence: TGTGCCAGCAGCCAAAGTCGGGTGTATGGCTACACCTTC. This translates into CASSQSRVYGYTF.

This clone occurred once. This chain connects TRBV19 to TRBJ2-7, with a weak D call TRBD2 (5 bases). This CDR3 has 16 residues. V lost 4 bases, J lost 1 base, and 17 bases lay in between. Germline values: CDR1 LNHDA, CDR2 SQIVND (reference sequence). The CDR3 protein is CASSTRPSAVSYEQYF. In DNA form, the CDR3 reads TGTGCCAGTAGTACCCGTCCCTCAGCGGTTTCCTACGAGCAGTACTTC.

The J gene is TRBJ1-2, the V gene TRBV2; 8 bases align to TRBD1. CDR3 length: 14 amino acids. V shed 5 bases, J shed 4 bases, and the junction held 6 bases outside the gene matches. In germline, CDR1 is SNHLY, CDR2 FYNNEI. Here the CDR3 reads CASSPDRVTYGYTF. CDR3 coding DNA: TGTGCCAGCAGTCCGGACAGGGTGACCTATGGCTACACCTTC.

This chain uses TRBV27 with TRBJ2-7; 8 positions agree with TRBD2. Germline lookup yields CDR1 MNHEY and CDR2 SMNVEV (reference sequence). Trimming cost V 5 bases and J 2 bases; bases outside gene matches: 11. The CDR3 consists of 16 residues. Here the CDR3 DNA reads TGTGCCAGCAGTCCCCTCGGGGGGGGGAAGACCTACGAGCAGTACTTC. This translates into CASSPLGGGKTYEQYF.

CDR3 in DNA: TGTGCCAGCAGTAAACTAGCGGGGTCTTTAGCGCAGTACTTC. Translation: CASSKLAGSLAQYF. The gene calls are TRBV2 and TRBJ2-7; 10 nucleotides match TRBD2. J gave up 9 bases and V 5 bases, and 10 bases lay outside the gene matches. CDR1 is SNHLY and CDR2 is FYNNEI in the germline V gene. The CDR3 is 14 amino acids.

This clone appeared a single time. The rearrangement links TRBV3-1 (or the pseudogene TRBV3-2) to TRBJ1-3; D is perhaps TRBD1 (5 bases). CDR1 is LGHDT and CDR2 is YNNKEL in the germline V gene (reference sequence). Trimming pared 1 base from V and 8 bases from J, leaving 9 bases between. The CDR3 has 13 residues. The CDR3 here is CASSQGQRYTIYF. In DNA form, the CDR3 reads TGTGCCAGCAGCCAAGGACAGAGGTACACCATATATTTT.

V gene TRBV11-2 combines with J gene TRBJ2-1; D gene unclear. Trimming removed 3 bases at V and 6 bases at J, with 15 bases between. There are 15 residues in the CDR3. In germline, CDR1 is SGHAT, CDR2 FQNNGV. CDR3 sequence reads: CASSLGLLFSNEQFF. The CDR3 region has the DNA TGTGCCAGCAGCTTGGGCCTCCTTTTTTCCAATGAGCAGTTCTTC.

As regards this clone: Other DNA sequences in the same sample also yield this CDR3. The chain carries TRBV10-3 and TRBJ1-3; TRBD1 matches at 7 bases. CDR3 size: 14 residues. In germline, CDR1 is ENHRY, CDR2 SYGVKD. V shed 6 bases, J shed 0 bases, and the junction held 2 bases outside the gene matches. CDR3 residues: CAISRDSSGNTIYF. The DNA for the CDR3 is TGTGCCATCAGCCGGGACAGCTCTGGAAACACCATATATTTT.

The chain employs TRBV11-2 and TRBJ2-1; 7 positions match TRBD2. The germline CDR1 and CDR2 sequences are SGHAT and FQNNGV. This CDR3 comprises 15 residues. J lost 5 bases, V lost 5 bases, and 9 bases had no gene match. The CDR3 nucleotides are TGTGCCAGCAGCCCGCGGACTAGTTCCAACAATGAGCAGTTCTTC. It encodes CASSPRTSSNNEQFF.

The chain has TRBV2 and TRBJ2-1; the match to TRBD2 covers 13 bases. Germline V gene sequence: CDR1 SNHLY, CDR2 FYNNEI. The CDR3 has 14 amino acids. V lost 1 base and J lost 15; bases outside the gene matches: 6. The CDR3 reads CASSEGTSGGRRFF. The CDR3 DNA sequence: TGTGCCAGCAGTGAAGGGACTAGCGGGGGCCGGAGGTTCTTC.

The chain combines TRBV3-1 (or the pseudogene TRBV3-2) with TRBJ1-1; 8 positions agree with TRBD1. From germline, CDR1 is LGHDT and CDR2 YNNKEL (reference sequence). V lost 1 base, J lost 1 base, and 2 bases stayed unmatched. The CDR3 runs to 15 residues. CDR3 coding DNA: TGTGCCAGCAGCCAAGGGGACAGGAGGAACACTGAAGCTTTCTTT. Protein sequence: CASSQGDRRNTEAFF.

This clone was counted only a few times. The rearrangement uses TRBV5-1 and TRBJ1-2; 7 positions agree with TRBD1. V shed 4 bases and J 1 base; nucleotides not matched to a gene: 7. The CDR3 has 15 amino acids. The V gene's germline CDR1 is SGHRS and CDR2 YFSETQ. CDR3 nucleotide sequence: TGCGCCAGCAGCCCTGGGACAGAACTTAACTATGGCTACACCTTC. Protein product: CASSPGTELNYGYTF.

This sequence joins TRBV6-5 and TRBJ2-5; 10 bases fit TRBD2. CDR1 and CDR2 from the germline V gene are MNHEY and SVGAGI. V was clipped by 6 bases and J by 7 bases; unmatched bases: 8. The CDR3 spans 14 residues. The CDR3 sequence: CASRLAGSLLTQYF. The CDR3 nucleotides are TGTGCCAGCAGACTAGCGGGGAGCCTTTTGACCCAGTACTTC.

The rearrangement links TRBV5-1 to TRBJ1-1; weak D call: TRBD1 (6 bases). V dropped 0 bases and J dropped 1 base, with 16 bases sitting between them. CDR1 and CDR2 (germline): SGHRS, YFSETQ. The CDR3 has 17 amino acids. CDR3 nucleotide sequence: TGCGCCAGCAGCTTGGGAGGGACACAGAGCTCGAACACTGAAGCTTTCTTT. Translation gives CASSLGGTQSSNTEAFF.

This rearrangement joins TRBV19 to TRBJ1-4; 7 nucleotides align to TRBD1. The junction had 3 bases not matched to a gene; V was cut back by 6 bases and J by 5 bases. This CDR3 contains 13 residues. Germline CDR1 is LNHDA and CDR2 is SQIVND (reference sequence). The CDR3 DNA follows: TGTGCCAGTAGCCTGGGACAGAATGAAAAACTGTTTTTT. Residues: CASSLGQNEKLFF.

This clone has just a few counts. The chain is built from TRBV28 and TRBJ1-6; TRBD1 matches at 7 bases. With 5 bases clipped from V and 7 bases from J, the junction kept 11 bases outside the gene matches. The CDR3 consists of 16 residues. Germline V gene sequence: CDR1 MDHEN, CDR2 SYDVKM. The CDR3 nucleotides are TGTGCCAGCAGTACATATCCGGGACAGCTGAATTCACCCCTCCACTTT. Protein product: CASSTYPGQLNSPLHF.

This clone was seen more than once but under ten times. V is TRBV19 and J is TRBJ2-3; 12 bases agree with TRBD2. The CDR3 spans 16 residues. Germline lookup yields CDR1 LNHDA and CDR2 SQIVND (reference sequence). V shed 6 bases and J 4 bases; nucleotides not matched to a gene: 8. CDR3 amino acids: CASSLTSGRYSDTQYF. The CDR3 nucleotides read TGTGCCAGTAGCTTGACTAGCGGGAGATATTCAGATACGCAGTATTTT. The variable domain in full, completed from reference TRBV19 and TRBJ2-3, reads DGGITQSPKYLFRKEGQNVTLSCEQNLNHDAMYWYRQDPGQGLRLIYYSQIVNDFQKGDIAEGYSVSREKKESFPLTVTSAQKNPTAFYLCASSLTSGRYSDTQYFGPGTRLTVL.

As for this clone: At the DNA level, this CDR3 is encoded by other sequences in the same sample as well. In nucleotides, the CDR3 is TGTGCCAGCAGTTTGGGTCCCGGGACAGGGGCCTACGAGCAGTACTTC. This translates into CASSLGPGTGAYEQYF. V and J are TRBV28 and TRBJ2-7; 10 nucleotides align to TRBD1. This CDR3 has 16 residues. Trimming took 3 bases from V and 2 from J; bases not matched to a gene: 7. Germline CDR1 and CDR2: MDHEN and SYDVKM.

The genes are TRBV19 and TRBJ1-1; D is unclear. The CDR3 totals 12 residues. Deletions cut 8 bases from V and 1 base from J, with 8 bases between. Germline V gene lookup returns CDR1 LNHDA and CDR2 SQIVND (reference sequence). This CDR3 is CASLAANTEAFF. The CDR3 DNA reads TGTGCCAGTCTAGCTGCGAACACTGAAGCTTTCTTT.

This clone was observed a few times. The chain employs TRBV2 and TRBJ1-5; 7 bases agree with TRBD1. The CDR3 sequence is 18 residues long. The V and J ends lost 4 bases and 2 bases, in that order; junction bases with no gene match: 14. Germline V gene lookup returns CDR1 SNHLY and CDR2 FYNNEI. CDR3 protein: CASSVSKGAPLGNQPQHF. The CDR3, as DNA: TGTGCCAGCAGTGTCTCGAAGGGGGCACCTCTGGGCAATCAGCCCCAGCATTTT.